This TCR beta chain was profiled in a study of blood T cells in healthy people across ages. The authors ran a second PCR of about 7 to 11 cycles using a sample-barcoded 5' primer and a J-beta primer mix. Via MiXCR, TCRdb re-called the 5' RACE reads, giving one row per CDR3 protein. The table records roughly 720,000 distinct CDR3 sequences, around half of them present only once. The sample consisted of blood. The receptor was isolated from a man older than 75 in good health.

CDR3 residues: CASSSATVGTEAFF. The CDR3 nucleotides read TGTGCCAGCAGCTCCGCAACGGTGGGCACTGAAGCTTTCTTT. This chain uses TRBV7-9 with TRBJ1-1; D call uncertain. The V gene's germline CDR1 is SEHNR and CDR2 FQNEAQ (reference sequence). The CDR3 covers 14 residues. V was shortened by 4 bases and J by 4 bases, with 13 bases between the two germline ends.